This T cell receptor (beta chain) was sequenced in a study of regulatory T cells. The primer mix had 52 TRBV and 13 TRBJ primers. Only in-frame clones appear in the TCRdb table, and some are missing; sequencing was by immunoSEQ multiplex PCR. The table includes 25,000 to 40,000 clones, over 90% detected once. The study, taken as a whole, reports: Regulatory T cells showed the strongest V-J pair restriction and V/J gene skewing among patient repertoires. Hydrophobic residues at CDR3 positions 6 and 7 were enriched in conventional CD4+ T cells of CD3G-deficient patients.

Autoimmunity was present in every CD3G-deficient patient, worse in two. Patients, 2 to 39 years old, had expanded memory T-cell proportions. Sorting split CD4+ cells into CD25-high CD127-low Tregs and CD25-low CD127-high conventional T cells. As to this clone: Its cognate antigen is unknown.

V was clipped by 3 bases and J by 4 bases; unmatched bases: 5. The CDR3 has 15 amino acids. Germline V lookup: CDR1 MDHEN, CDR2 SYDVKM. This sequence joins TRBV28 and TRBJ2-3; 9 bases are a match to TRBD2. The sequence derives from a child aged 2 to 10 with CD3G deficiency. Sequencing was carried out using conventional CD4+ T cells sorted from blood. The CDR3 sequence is CASSFRGRAPDTQYF. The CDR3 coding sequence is TGTGCCAGCAGTTTCCGCGGGAGGGCCCCAGATACGCAGTATTTT.